This is a list of T cell receptor beta chains from one sample in a study of blood T cells in healthy people across ages. In TCRdb, the 5' RACE reads were re-called with MiXCR into one record per CDR3 protein. Among fewer than 1 million distinct CDR3 sequences listed, approximately 44% were seen once. The specimen was blood. The receptors come from a man aged 55 to 70 in good health. The conserved cysteine and the conserved F or W are not part of the CDR3 here. The order of the fields is V gene, J gene, CDR3 protein.

V gene: TRBV2; J gene: TRBJ2-3; CDR3 protein: ASNQGADAQY
V gene: TRBV27; J gene: TRBJ2-7; CDR3 protein: ASEGPLHEQY
V gene: TRBV11-1; J gene: TRBJ2-3; CDR3 protein: ASFRGDRTDTQY
V gene: TRBV7-3; J gene: TRBJ2-1; CDR3 protein: ASSLDYNERF
V gene: TRBV5-1; J gene: TRBJ2-3; CDR3 protein: ASRAGTGGADTQY
V gene: TRBV6-1; J gene: TRBJ2-7; CDR3 protein: AGREKRVAY
V gene: TRBV7-2; J gene: .; CDR3 protein: ASSSNLLAGTYEQY
V gene: TRBV7-2; J gene: .; CDR3 protein: ASSQRTSVTYEQY
V gene: TRBV2; J gene: TRBJ1-3; CDR3 protein: ASSPQGNTIY
V gene: TRBV12-3/TRBV12-4; J gene: TRBJ2-5; CDR3 protein: ASSSGVVQETQY
V gene: TRBV6-5; J gene: TRBJ1-5; CDR3 protein: ASSYSGQSNQPQH
V gene: TRBV28; J gene: TRBJ2-3; CDR3 protein: ASSTPGPPADTQY
V gene: TRBV5-1; J gene: TRBJ1-4; CDR3 protein: ASSLYGGNNEKLF
V gene: TRBV20-1; J gene: TRBJ1-1; CDR3 protein: SASRNTEAF
V gene: TRBV20-1; J gene: TRBJ2-1; CDR3 protein: SAESGQGDNEQF
V gene: TRBV6-2/TRBV6-3; J gene: TRBJ2-5; CDR3 protein: ASIGTGSMKEIQY
V gene: TRBV7-2; J gene: TRBJ1-1; CDR3 protein: ASSSQVGSTEAF
V gene: TRBV20-1; J gene: TRBJ1-5; CDR3 protein: SAYERGADRFHSNQPQH
V gene: TRBV12-3/TRBV12-4; J gene: TRBJ1-3; CDR3 protein: ASSFEGGNTIY
V gene: TRBV28; J gene: TRBJ2-7; CDR3 protein: ASSSNPTGAHEQY
V gene: TRBV6-6; J gene: TRBJ1-2; CDR3 protein: ASTHRVDFYGYT
V gene: TRBV6-6; J gene: TRBJ2-7; CDR3 protein: ASSYSSQRILYEQY
V gene: TRBV4-1; J gene: TRBJ2-6; CDR3 protein: ASSQDIGQTSSGANVLT
V gene: TRBV5-1; J gene: TRBJ2-3; CDR3 protein: ASSLRDNSDTQY
V gene: TRBV29-1; J gene: TRBJ2-5; CDR3 protein: SVELGGLETQY
V gene: TRBV5-1; J gene: TRBJ2-1; CDR3 protein: ASAEGLAGVYEQF
V gene: TRBV6-1; J gene: TRBJ2-7; CDR3 protein: ASSVEDYYEQY
V gene: TRBV7-2; J gene: TRBJ2-3; CDR3 protein: ASSLAHADTDTQY
V gene: TRBV4-3; J gene: TRBJ2-4; CDR3 protein: ASSHVLENIQY
V gene: TRBV7-9; J gene: TRBJ2-7; CDR3 protein: ASSSSGGAGEQY
V gene: TRBV5-6; J gene: TRBJ1-1; CDR3 protein: ASSVDRGLRGTEAF
V gene: TRBV4-3; J gene: TRBJ2-7; CDR3 protein: ASSQGDRVGEQY
V gene: TRBV7-9; J gene: TRBJ1-4; CDR3 protein: ASCWNRATNEKLF
V gene: TRBV11-2; J gene: TRBJ2-5; CDR3 protein: ASSPPGTGLRETQY
V gene: TRBV3-1; J gene: TRBJ1-1; CDR3 protein: ASSLQAHTEAF
V gene: TRBV14; J gene: TRBJ2-7; CDR3 protein: ASSPSDAYEQY
V gene: TRBV7-2; J gene: TRBJ1-1; CDR3 protein: ASSPPVKGETF
V gene: TRBV5-1; J gene: TRBJ2-5; CDR3 protein: ASTTGAGGETQY
V gene: TRBV12-1; J gene: TRBJ2-1; CDR3 protein: ASSLRGTSGPNEQF
V gene: TRBV20-1; J gene: TRBJ2-5; CDR3 protein: SAKVRETQY
V gene: TRBV11-1; J gene: TRBJ2-1; CDR3 protein: ASSHQGSPKQF
V gene: TRBV12-5; J gene: TRBJ1-5; CDR3 protein: ASVKDREDQPQH
V gene: TRBV28; J gene: TRBJ1-5; CDR3 protein: ASGRTGTSNQPQH
V gene: TRBV20-1; J gene: TRBJ2-1; CDR3 protein: SASPGLTYNEQF
V gene: TRBV24-1; J gene: TRBJ1-2; CDR3 protein: ATSDSLYGYT
V gene: TRBV20-1; J gene: TRBJ1-5; CDR3 protein: SARADRDSNQPQH
V gene: TRBV20-1; J gene: TRBJ1-2; CDR3 protein: SASRTGTSAGYGYT
V gene: TRBV6-5; J gene: TRBJ2-1; CDR3 protein: ASSHRESQF
V gene: TRBV6-1; J gene: TRBJ1-5; CDR3 protein: ASSTDRNQPQH
V gene: TRBV6-2/TRBV6-3; J gene: TRBJ2-7; CDR3 protein: ASSRTGGRHEQY
V gene: TRBV27; J gene: TRBJ2-7; CDR3 protein: ASSLSTSGGAFSYEQY